This TCR beta chain was profiled in a study of high-grade serous ovarian cancer treatment subgroups. In the study overall: Each sample yielded on average around 7,000 unique TCR beta rearrangements from 12,000 to 15,000 reads. Findings and limits, study-wide: Without spatial data, bulk sequencing limits insight into HGSC tumor diversity. Different patients shared almost no repertoire; same-patient tumors shared 0.11 to 0.79. CDR1 and CDR2 were left unanalyzed; analyses focused on CDR3.

On this clone itself: What it binds is unknown.

The V and J ends lost 10 bases and 0 bases respectively, with 7 bases between them. This CDR3 is 12 amino acids long. Germline values: CDR1 MDHEN, CDR2 SYDVKM. The tumor samples were collected prior to definitive surgery or chemotherapy. Generated by immunoSEQ multiplex PCR, the TCRdb table keeps only in-frame clones and is missing some. The sample carries around 12,000 clones, roughly four fifths recorded once. The clonotype comes from a human donor with high-grade serous ovarian cancer. The V gene is TRBV28, the J gene TRBJ2-1; unclear D gene. The material sequenced was tumor tissue. This chain's CDR3 is CAIGRSYNEQFF. In DNA form, the CDR3 reads TGTGCCATCGGTCGCTCCTACAATGAGCAGTTCTTC.